This T cell receptor (beta chain) comes out of a study of sequential checkpoint blockade in melanoma (dated by TCRdb to between 2018 and 2020). For the study in its entirety: Using 1:1 randomization, the trial assigned patients either to first-line nivolumab followed by ipilimumab (arm A) or to ipilimumab followed by nivolumab (arm B). For 20 or so patients, matched tumor biopsies were taken both before treatment and at week 13, after single-agent nivolumab (arm A) or ipilimumab (arm B). DNA from roughly 91 pretreatment melanoma tumor samples underwent TCRbeta immunosequencing. Roughly 82% of the matched tumor biopsy pairs taken before and after treatment were from the same lesion. Both trial sequences were followed by maintenance nivolumab.

Comments on this clone: This receptor's antigen is unknown. No base quality values were provided; no much bigger clone lies one nucleotide off.

What the authors observed across the whole study: Among patients in the nivolumab-first arm (arm A), tumor TIL clonality before treatment was associated with response (P = .04). PD-L1 staining and CD8+ T-cell counts correlated with tumor T-cell fraction and clonality, whereas mutational load did not. Within-arm analyses of tumor T-cell fraction were limited by small sample sizes and reduced statistical power. The response-prediction model combining TCR metrics and mutation burden needs validation in larger, independent patient cohorts. Clinical benefit was about 30 times more likely to be achieved by patients whose tumor T-cell fraction and clonality increased by week 13.

The sample's treatment or condition label, decoded: randomized to nivolumab then ipilimumab (arm A) or the reverse (arm B). None of the trial patients had been given prior DNA-damaging chemotherapy. CheckMate 064, a randomized, open-label phase II trial of sequential checkpoint blockade, was the source of the samples, all of which came from patients with melanoma. Tumor TCR sequencing used genomic DNA from formalin-fixed paraffin-embedded (FFPE) tissue samples. CDR1 and CDR2, looked up from the germline V gene (reference sequence), are LNHNV and YYDKDF. A distance of 15 bases separates the germline ends of V and J, which lose 0 bases and 4 bases respectively. Its CDR3 holds 16 amino acids, cysteine through phenylalanine. Only CDR3 DNA remains: 48 bases, in frame from the first base. TCRbeta CDR3 regions were immunosequenced from genomic DNA with the immunoSEQ Assay. Genomic DNA was amplified by bias-controlled multiplex PCR before high-throughput sequencing. Regarding the original processing steps: To quantify the absolute abundance of each unique TCRbeta CDR3 region, the sequences were collapsed and filtered. Clonality, defined as 1 minus Pielou's evenness, was calculated using only productive rearrangements. Tumor T-cell fraction was calculated by normalizing TCRbeta template counts to the amount of usable DNA, which was estimated from several housekeeping genes. Clones with significantly greater frequencies in on-treatment versus baseline samples were identified using a previously published method. The clones in this table, taken by TCRdb from immuneACCESS, are in-frame only. Not every clone is retained; where verified, under half of the shortfall comes from an unresolved V gene, and the cause of the rest is unknown. The DNA gave D and trimming, while V, J and clone size come from that table. The sample table shows 3,000 or so clones, and around 20% are seen once. Approximately 8.5% of the sample is in the top ten clones.

The material was tumor tissue (inferred from file names), obtained from a patient given nivolumab and ipilimumab in sequence. The V and J segments used are TRBV15 and TRBJ1-2, with a weak D call of TRBD1 (5 bases match). The clonotype originates from a human donor with melanoma. The DNA is TGTGCCACCAGCAGAGATACCCAGGGTTCAACCTATGGCTACACCTTC. Translated, this is CATSRDTQGSTYGYTF. Where the CDR3 stops, the reference TRBV15 and TRBJ1-2 genes take over; the full variable domain is DAMVIQNPRYQVTQFGKPVTLSCSQTLNHNVMYWYQQKSSQAPKLLFHYYDKDFNNEADTPDNFQSRRPNTSFCFLDIRSPGLGDTAMYLCATSRDTQGSTYGYTFGSGTRLTVV.